A single sample gave rise to the 8 T cell receptor beta chains below, sequenced in a study of early T cells in non-severe SARS-CoV-2 infection. MiXCR was run by TCRdb on the 5' RACE reads, yielding one entry per CDR3 protein. This sample has 97,000 or so distinct CDR3 sequences, with about 12% found just once. Sequencing was carried out using whole blood. The receptors originated from an adult who was a healthcare worker with PCR-confirmed SARS-CoV-2 infection or an uninfected control (not recorded which).

This clonotype turned up a few times. V usage is TRBV20-1 and J usage is TRBJ2-2, with D tentatively TRBD2 (6 bases). The ends were cut back, 1 base at V and 4 bases at J, with 10 bases in the middle. The V gene's germline CDR1 is DFQATT and CDR2 SNEGSKA (reference sequence). The length of the CDR3 is 14 residues. CDR3 protein: CSARVGTGTGELFF. In nucleotides, the CDR3 is TGCAGTGCTAGAGTCGGGACTGGCACCGGGGAGCTGTTTTTT.

This clonotype was recorded at least ten times. V usage is TRBV2 and J usage is TRBJ2-7; 7 bases are shared with TRBD1. J was trimmed by 2 bases and V by 8 bases; bases with no gene match: 9. CDR3 length equals 14 residues. Germline assignment: CDR1 SNHLY and CDR2 FYNNEI. Written as DNA, the CDR3 is TGTGCCAGCGTAGGACAGGTCACCACCTACGAGCAGTACTTC. Protein: CASVGQVTTYEQYF.

This clonotype was observed a handful of times. The rearrangement joins TRBV7-2 to TRBJ2-6; D uncertain. The germline CDR1 and CDR2 sequences are SGHTA and FQGNSA. V was cut by 1 base and J by 1 base, with 11 bases left in between. The length of the CDR3 is 17 residues. The CDR3 DNA is TGTGCCAGCAGCTTAGTCGGTCTGGGATCTGGGGCCAACGTCCTGACTTTC. Translated: CASSLVGLGSGANVLTF. The whole variable domain, filled in from reference TRBV7-2 and TRBJ2-6, reads GAGVSQSPSNKVTEKGKDVELRCDPISGHTALYWYRQSLGQGLEFLIYFQGNSAPDKSGLPSDRFSAERTGGSVSTLTIQRTQQEDSAVYLCASSLVGLGSGANVLTFGAGSRLTVL.

This clonotype appeared a few times. CDR3 DNA: TGTGCCAGCAGCTCGGTAAGACAGACTGAAGCTTTCTTT. This sequence encodes CASSSVRQTEAFF. This chain links TRBV11-2 with TRBJ1-1; TRBD1 is a possible D gene (5 bases). The germline V and J ends were trimmed by 4 bases and 5 bases, with 11 bases remaining between them. The CDR3 is 13 amino acids. Germline V lookup: CDR1 SGHAT, CDR2 FQNNGV.

About this clonotype itself: One end of the junction varies from germline; a read error may be responsible. This chain connects TRBV9 to TRBJ2-3; D gene ambiguous. Germline V CDR1 and CDR2: SGDLS, YYNGEE. The CDR3 spans 14 residues. The CDR3 loop is CAGSVVPYTDTQYF. The CDR3, as DNA: TGTGCCGGCAGCGTAGTTCCGTACACAGATACGCAGTATTTT.

The genes are TRBV23-1 and TRBJ2-2; D call uncertain. TRBV23-1 is classed as an ORF, of uncertain function. The ends were cut back, 4 bases at V and 4 bases at J, with 16 bases in the middle. The CDR3 consists of 16 residues. The CDR3, as DNA: TGCGCCAGCAGTCGGCTACCGCCCAATCCCACCGGGGAGCTGTTTTTT. Protein sequence: CASSRLPPNPTGELFF.

This clonotype was seen only a few times. V usage is TRBV2 and J usage is TRBJ2-2, with a weak D call TRBD2 (5 bases). The CDR3 is 15 residues long. V lost 6 bases and J lost 1, with 12 bases in between. Germline CDR1 SNHLY, CDR2 FYNNEI. The CDR3 DNA is TGTGCCAGCAGGTCCGACTACCTGAACACCGGGGAGCTGTTTTTT. Translation: CASRSDYLNTGELFF.

This clonotype was seen a handful of times. The rearrangement uses TRBV12-3 or TRBV12-4 and TRBJ2-7; D is perhaps TRBD1 (5 bases). CDR3 length: 16 residues. The V end was cut by 3 bases, the J end by 6 bases, with 21 bases between. Here the CDR3 DNA reads TGTGCCAGCAGTTTGGGGCAAGGAGCCGGTCGACTCGAGCAGTACTTC. Translated, it gives CASSLGQGAGRLEQYF.